The 2 T cell receptor beta chains reported below all come from one sample, sequenced in a study of regulatory T cells in long-lasting Graves disease. This sample's time point: persistent/refractory GD, antithyroid drugs over 5 years with positive TRAb. There was RNA extracted from PBMCs, and the TCR library was made from it. Construction of TCR beta libraries relied on iRepertoire HTBI primers and on Arm-PCR targeting CDR3 regions. TCRdb re-analysed the multiplex PCR reads in MiXCR, keeping a single row per CDR3 protein. The table records 700,000 or so distinct CDR3 sequences, approximately 31% of them present only once. The sample consisted of peripheral blood mononuclear cells (PBMCs), taken when the disease was refractory, from a patient treated with antithyroid drugs. The receptors were sampled from a female donor with Graves disease.

This clonotype occurred many times. The chain carries TRBV27 and TRBJ2-2, with D possibly being TRBD1 (5 bases). Trimming took off 4 bases at V and 9 bases at J, with 15 bases between the two ends. Germline V gene sequence: CDR1 MNHEY, CDR2 SMNVEV (reference sequence). The CDR3 has 14 residues. CDR3 in DNA: TGTGCCAGCAGTTCCTCAGGGTTAGGAAGGGAGCTGTTTTTT. Its protein product is CASSSSGLGRELFF.

This clonotype was observed many times. The V gene is TRBV27, the J gene TRBJ1-5, with D maybe TRBD1 (5 bases). The CDR3 is 17 residues long. Trimming took 5 bases from V and 1 from J, leaving 18 bases between them. Germline V gene data show CDR1 as MNHEY and CDR2 as SMNVEV (reference sequence). The DNA of the CDR3 is TGTGCCAGCAGTCTAATAGGTGGACACCAAAGCAATCAGCCCCAGCATTTT. Protein: CASSLIGGHQSNQPQHF.